This T cell receptor beta chain is from a study of cytomegalovirus exposure and HLA in healthy donors. Per germline, CDR1 SGHNT and CDR2 YYREEE (reference sequence). Trimming cost V 2 bases and J 0 bases, with 6 bases left between them. This CDR3 comprises 13 residues. PCR involved 60 Vbeta and 13 Jbeta primers. Profiling relied on immunoSEQ multiplex PCR, and the TCRdb table lists in-frame clones only, not all of them. The sample includes hundreds of thousands of clones, approximately 83% of them seen just once. The V and J genes are TRBV5-4 and TRBJ2-7; D is unclear. Material: PBMCs. This clonotype was obtained from a girl aged 5 to 17 in good health and CMV-seronegative. The chain's CDR3 is CASSFPSSYEQYF. Here the CDR3 DNA reads TGTGCCAGCAGCTTCCCCAGCTCCTACGAGCAGTACTTC.